These 24 T cell receptor beta chains originate from one sample sequenced in a study of blood T cells in healthy people across ages. PCR was performed a second time for about 6 to 12 cycles using a sample-barcoded 5' primer and a J-beta primer mix. TCRdb used MiXCR to reprocess the 5' RACE reads, holding one entry per CDR3 protein. The table has 600,000 or so distinct CDR3 sequences, approximately 30% seen once. Input material: blood. The receptors were sampled from a woman aged 80 or over in good health.

The chain has TRBV18 and TRBJ1-2; the D gene is possibly TRBD1 (6 bases). Germline-derived CDR1 and CDR2 are KGHSH and LQKENI. V shed 2 bases and J shed 8 bases, with 21 bases lying between them. This CDR3 has 16 amino acids. The CDR3 spells CASSPIEEGGNQGYTF. CDR3 nucleotides: TGTGCCAGCTCACCAATAGAGGAGGGGGGGAATCAAGGCTACACCTTC.

Note on this clonotype: This may be a read error, as it is one base from a much larger clone. The chain combines TRBV24-1 with TRBJ2-1; D remains ambiguous. With the DNA end fitting TRBJ2-7 better, the J assignment may be wrong. CDR3 length: 11 amino acids. Germline V gene sequence: CDR1 KGHDR, CDR2 SFDVKD. DNA of the CDR3: TGTGCCACCAGCTACTACAATGAGCAGTACTTC. Its protein is CATSYYNEQYF.

This rearrangement joins TRBV6-6 to TRBJ1-2, with D perhaps TRBD1 (6 bases). Trimming pared 6 bases from V and 2 bases from J, leaving 16 bases between. This CDR3 contains 15 residues. Germline V gene lookup returns CDR1 MNHNY and CDR2 SVGAGI (reference sequence). The CDR3 reads CASSSPTGTNYGYTF. The CDR3 DNA reads TGTGCCAGCAGCTCCCCTACAGGGACCAACTATGGCTACACCTTC.

At least ten counts were recorded for this clonotype. The J gene is TRBJ2-5, the V gene TRBV30; 8 positions agree with TRBD1. The germline V gene encodes CDR1 GTSNPN and CDR2 SVGIG (reference sequence). The CDR3 has 15 amino acids. Trimming removed 2 bases from V and 5 bases from J; junction bases left unmatched: 10. The CDR3 coding sequence is TGTGCCTGGAGTTTACTGGACAGGGAGGAGGAGACCCAGTACTTC. Protein product: CAWSLLDREEETQYF.

Worth noting for this clonotype: The final CDR3 position lacks the conserved phenylalanine or tryptophan, pointing to a likely read error. The chain recombines TRBV15 with TRBJ1-2, with D possibly being TRBD1 (6 bases). V shed 0 bases and J shed 7 bases, with 24 bases lying between them. CDR1 is LNHNV, CDR2 YYDKDF, per germline (reference sequence). The CDR3 covers 18 residues. The CDR3 sequence is CATSRDRSGAMLGFGYTC. The CDR3 coding sequence is TGTGCCACCAGCAGAGATCGGTCGGGGGCGATGTTAGGGTTTGGCTACACCTGC.

This clonotype showed up many times. A junction boundary mismatches the germline segment, possibly from a read error. CDR3 sequence: CASGELNTEAFF. CDR3 DNA: TGTGCCAGCGGTGAACTGAACACTGAAGCTTTCTTT. The chain is built from TRBV6-1 and TRBJ1-1; D unresolved. Germline-derived CDR1 and CDR2 are MNHNS and SASEGT. This CDR3 is 12 amino acids long.

Ten or more counts support this clonotype. The chain combines TRBV7-2 with TRBJ1-4; weak D call: TRBD1 (5 bases). Germline CDR1 and CDR2: SGHTA and FQGNSA. The CDR3 consists of 14 residues. V was clipped by 5 bases and J by 7 bases, with 14 bases between them. CDR3 DNA: TGTGCCAGCAGCCCCGGGGCAGGGACTGAAAAACTGTTTTTT. Its protein is CASSPGAGTEKLFF.

Ten or more counts support this clonotype. The chain uses TRBV20-1 and TRBJ1-2, with no clear D. In germline, CDR1 is DFQATT, CDR2 SNEGSKA (reference sequence). This CDR3 region has 12 residues. Between the trimmed V and J ends, which lost 4 bases and 4 bases, there was a span of 10 bases. The CDR3 protein is CSANPGTYGYTF. In nucleotides, the CDR3 is TGCAGTGCTAATCCGGGAACCTATGGCTACACCTTC.

In the case of this clonotype: This clone may be a read error of a much larger clone one base away. This sequence joins TRBV7-9 and TRBJ2-2; 9 bases are shared with TRBD2. CDR3 length: 18 residues. Germline CDR1 and CDR2: SEHNR and FQNEAQ (reference sequence). CDR3 sequence reads: CANSSAWRGGLSTGELFF. The DNA of the CDR3 is TGTGCCAACAGCTCCGCGTGGCGGGGGGGCCTCAGCACCGGGGAGCTGTTTTTT.

The V gene is TRBV7-3, the J gene TRBJ2-2; 7 positions agree with TRBD2. There are 16 residues in the CDR3. Germline trimming cut 1 base from V and 3 bases from J; bases unmatched to any gene: 5. In germline, CDR1 is SGHTA, CDR2 FQGTGA. Here the CDR3 DNA reads TGTGCCAGCAGCTTAATTAGGGCGGGGGACACCGGGGAGCTGTTTTTT. Translation gives CASSLIRAGDTGELFF.

CDR3 nucleotide sequence: TGCAGCGTGGGGGGCACCCTGAACACCGGGGAGCTGTTTTTT. It yields the protein CSVGGTLNTGELFF. The chain couples TRBV29-1 to TRBJ2-2, with D perhaps TRBD1 or TRBD2 (6 bases each). Trimming removed 6 bases at V and 1 base at J, with 12 bases between. The CDR3 loop spans 14 amino acids. CDR1 and CDR2 from the germline V gene are SQVTM and ANQGSEA.

The chain couples TRBV7-9 to TRBJ1-2, with TRBD1 identical over 9 bases. The CDR3 contains 17 residues. The ends lost 7 bases at V and 0 bases at J; junction bases unmatched: 12. The germline gives CDR1 SEHNR, CDR2 FQNEAQ (reference sequence). CDR3 in amino acids: CASTPGQGVQANYGYTF. The CDR3, as DNA: TGTGCCAGCACTCCGGGACAGGGCGTGCAGGCTAACTATGGCTACACCTTC. Complete variable domain (other parts from reference TRBV7-9 and TRBJ1-2): DTGVSQNPRHKITKRGQNVTFRCDPISEHNRLYWYRQTLGQGPEFLTYFQNEAQLEKSRLLSDRFSAERPKGSFSTLEIQRTEQGDSAMYLCASTPGQGVQANYGYTFGSGTRLTVV.

This clonotype was detected ten times or more. This chain links TRBV13 with TRBJ2-6; the D gene is possibly TRBD1 (6 bases). V lost 4 bases to trimming and J lost 3 bases, with 19 bases between them. Germline V gives CDR1 PRHDT, CDR2 FYEKMQ (reference sequence). The CDR3 loop spans 18 amino acids. CDR3 residues: CASSSYRVRSSGANVLTF. DNA of the CDR3: TGTGCCAGCAGCTCGTACAGGGTGCGGAGTAGTGGGGCCAACGTCCTGACTTTC.

This clonotype has a handful of counts. V gene TRBV5-1 combines with J gene TRBJ1-1; D is possibly TRBD1 (5 bases). The CDR3 spans 15 residues. Trimming removed 0 bases from V and 7 bases from J, with 16 bases in between. The germline CDR1 and CDR2 sequences are SGHRS and YFSETQ. The DNA of the CDR3 is TGCGCCAGCAGCTTGGATAATGGGGCCCGAGGTGAAGCTTTCTTT. It codes for CASSLDNGARGEAFF.

As to this clonotype: A much more abundant neighbour one base away suggests this may be a read error. The chain recombines TRBV20-1 with TRBJ2-7; D perhaps matches TRBD2 (6 bases). With 5 bases removed from V and 0 bases from J, the gap between germline ends came to 14 bases. Germline CDR1 and CDR2: DFQATT and SNEGSKA (reference sequence). The CDR3 contains 14 residues. CDR3 sequence: CSASPEGYSYEQYF. The CDR3 nucleotides are TGCAGTGCTTCCCCGGAGGGGTACTCCTACGAGCAGTACTTC.

The CDR3 loop is CASSLDGVSTDTQYF. The DNA for the CDR3 is TGTGCCAGCAGTTTGGACGGGGTTAGCACAGATACGCAGTATTTT. This chain links TRBV6-2 or TRBV6-3 with TRBJ2-3; weak D call: TRBD2 (5 bases). Germline CDR1 and CDR2: MNHEY and SVGEGT. There are 15 residues in the CDR3. The ends were cut back, 4 bases at V and 0 bases at J, with 11 bases in the middle.

This clonotype was seen only once. The chain employs TRBV6-5 and TRBJ1-2; perhaps TRBD1 as D (5 bases). Germline CDR1 is MNHEY and CDR2 is SVGAGI. This CDR3 has 16 amino acids. V lost 6 bases, J lost 0 bases, and 17 bases lay in between. The CDR3 DNA reads as TGTGCCAGCAGCCGATTCAGGGCAGGAGCTAACTATGGCTACACCTTC. This gives the protein CASSRFRAGANYGYTF.

This clonotype came up a few times. This may be a read error, as it is one base from a much larger clone. V usage is TRBV20-1 and J usage is TRBJ2-1; D gene ambiguous. V was cut by 6 bases and J by 7 bases, with 10 bases left in between. The V gene's germline CDR1 is DFQATT and CDR2 SNEGSKA (reference sequence). This CDR3 comprises 11 residues. CDR3 sequence (DNA): TGCAGTGCCAGCCCCGGAAATGAGCAGTTCTTC. Its translation: CSASPGNEQFF.

In DNA form, the CDR3 reads TGTGCCAGCAGCCCCCAAGGACTAGAGAGCAGGACAGATACGCAGTATTTT. As protein: CASSPQGLESRTDTQYF. V is TRBV7-2 and J is TRBJ2-3; 7 bases line up with TRBD2. The junction had 14 bases not matched to a gene; V was cut back by 5 bases and J by 3 bases. The germline V gene has CDR1 SGHTA and CDR2 FQGNSA. The CDR3 runs 17 residues.

This rearrangement joins TRBV7-9 to TRBJ2-5, with D tentatively TRBD1 or TRBD2 (6 bases each). V was trimmed by 1 base and J by 2 bases, leaving 14 bases between them. There are 16 residues in the CDR3. Germline lookup yields CDR1 SEHNR and CDR2 FQNEAQ (reference sequence). CDR3: CASSLGLQGTQETQYF. The DNA for the CDR3 is TGTGCCAGCAGCTTAGGCCTCCAGGGGACTCAAGAGACCCAGTACTTC.

This clonotype was found a few times. J is TRBJ2-2 and V is TRBV5-1, with D unclear. V was clipped by 0 bases and J by 4 bases, with 10 bases between them. Germline V lookup: CDR1 SGHRS, CDR2 YFSETQ. The CDR3 has 15 residues. CDR3: CASSLEAAITGELFF. CDR3 in DNA: TGCGCCAGCAGCTTGGAGGCAGCGATCACCGGGGAGCTGTTTTTT.

The chain joins TRBV5-1 to TRBJ2-5, with TRBD1 matching 7 bases. Gene TRBJ2-7 matches the end of the DNA better, so the J call may be wrong. This CDR3 spans 13 amino acids. CDR1 and CDR2 from the germline V gene are SGHRS and YFSETQ. The CDR3 loop reads CASSLETGHEQYF. The CDR3 coding sequence is TGCGCCAGCAGCTTGGAGACAGGGCACGAGCAGTACTTC.

This chain connects TRBV7-3 to TRBJ2-1; possible D gene TRBD2, 5 bases. Germline assignment: CDR1 SGHTA and CDR2 FQGTGA. Trimming shortened V by 4 bases and J by 0 bases, and 13 bases separated the two germline ends. The CDR3 has 16 amino acids. The CDR3 DNA sequence: TGTGCCAGCAGCTCCGCCCAGCGGCCCTCCTACAATGAGCAGTTCTTC. Translating gives CASSSAQRPSYNEQFF.

The sample holds a few counts of this clonotype. The rearrangement uses TRBV7-9 and TRBJ1-1; 7 bases are shared with TRBD1. Germline V CDR1 and CDR2: SEHNR, FQNEAQ (reference sequence). This CDR3 spans 11 amino acids. V was pared by 7 bases and J by 7 bases, with 3 bases of the junction left unmatched. In nucleotides, the CDR3 is TGTGCCAGCAACGGACAGGATGAAGCTTTCTTT. Translated, it gives CASNGQDEAFF. The variable domain in full, completed from reference TRBV7-9 and TRBJ1-1, reads DTGVSQNPRHKITKRGQNVTFRCDPISEHNRLYWYRQTLGQGPEFLTYFQNEAQLEKSRLLSDRFSAERPKGSFSTLEIQRTEQGDSAMYLCASNGQDEAFFGQGTRLTVV.